This TCR beta chain was recovered during a study of blood T cell repertoires in COVID-19. Study-level information: Spain, Italy and the United States supplied samples that represented acute and convalescent COVID-19.

Membership in each cohort depended on participant-reported clinical history. It was within 2 weeks before study entry that exposed participants met a COVID-19 case. Sequenced by immunoSEQ multiplex PCR; TCRdb stores in-frame clones only, minus some. Here the sample spans 350,000 to 500,000 clones, around nine tenths being singletons. There are 14 residues in the CDR3. With 4 bases removed from V and 2 bases from J, the gap between germline ends came to 13 bases. This clone was recorded a few times. The source is a woman between 18 and 29 years old who had been exposed to COVID-19. The specimen sequenced was PBMCs or T cells enriched from blood (not recorded which). The chain uses TRBV5-3 and TRBJ2-7; the D gene is possibly TRBD2 (5 bases). TRBV5-3 is an open reading frame whose function is uncertain. The CDR3 region has the DNA TGTGCCAGAAGCCCGGGAAGGAGTACCTACGAGCAGTACTTC. The encoded protein is CARSPGRSTYEQYF.